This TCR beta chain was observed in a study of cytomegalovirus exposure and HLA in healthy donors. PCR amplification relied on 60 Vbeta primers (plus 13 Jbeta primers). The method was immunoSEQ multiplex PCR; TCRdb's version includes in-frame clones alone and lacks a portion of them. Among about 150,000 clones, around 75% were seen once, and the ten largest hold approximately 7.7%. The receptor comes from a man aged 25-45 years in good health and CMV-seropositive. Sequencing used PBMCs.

CDR3 residues: CASSLRDRPQHF. The CDR3 DNA is TGTGCCAGCAGCTTGAGAGATCGGCCCCAGCATTTT. The genes are TRBV7-8 and TRBJ1-5; D is uncertain. CDR1 SGHVS and CDR2 FQNEAQ come from the germline V gene. The CDR3 has 12 amino acids. Trimming removed 3 bases at V and 9 bases at J, with 9 bases between.